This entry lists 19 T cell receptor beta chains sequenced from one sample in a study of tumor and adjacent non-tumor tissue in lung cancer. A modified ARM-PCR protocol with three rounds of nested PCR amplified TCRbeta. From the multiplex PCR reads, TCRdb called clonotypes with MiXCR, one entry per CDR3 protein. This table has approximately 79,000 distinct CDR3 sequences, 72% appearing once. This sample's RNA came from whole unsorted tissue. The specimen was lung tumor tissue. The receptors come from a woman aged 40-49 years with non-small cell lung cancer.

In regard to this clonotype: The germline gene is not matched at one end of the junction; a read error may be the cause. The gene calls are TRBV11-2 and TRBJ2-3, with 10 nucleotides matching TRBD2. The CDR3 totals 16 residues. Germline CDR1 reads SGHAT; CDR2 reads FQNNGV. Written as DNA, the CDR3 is TGTGCCAACAGGCCTCCTATAGCGGGGGGCACAAATACGCAGAACTTT. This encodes CANRPPIAGGTNTQNF.

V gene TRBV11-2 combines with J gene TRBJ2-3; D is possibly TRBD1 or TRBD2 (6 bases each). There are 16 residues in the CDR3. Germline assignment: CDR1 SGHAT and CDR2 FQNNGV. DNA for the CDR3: TGTACTAGCAGCTTAGATGGACAGAGCGGCTCAGATACGCAGTATTTT. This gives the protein CTSSLDGQSGSDTQYF.

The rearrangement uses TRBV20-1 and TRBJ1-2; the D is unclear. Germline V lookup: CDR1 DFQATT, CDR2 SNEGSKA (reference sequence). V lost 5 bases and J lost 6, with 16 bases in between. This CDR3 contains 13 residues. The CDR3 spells CSADVDDLHGYTF. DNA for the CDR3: TGCAGTGCTGATGTCGATGACCTCCATGGCTACACCTTC.

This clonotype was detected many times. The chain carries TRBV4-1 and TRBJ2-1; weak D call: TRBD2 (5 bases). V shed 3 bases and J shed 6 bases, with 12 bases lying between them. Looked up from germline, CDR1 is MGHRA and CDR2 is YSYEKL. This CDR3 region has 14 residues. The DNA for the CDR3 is TGCGCCAGCAGCCAGGATGTCAGCGGCAATGAGCAGTTCTTC. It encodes CASSQDVSGNEQFF.

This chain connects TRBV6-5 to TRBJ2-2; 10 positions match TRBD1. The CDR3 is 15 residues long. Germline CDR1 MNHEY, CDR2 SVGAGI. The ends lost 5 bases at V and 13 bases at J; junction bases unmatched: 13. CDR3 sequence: CASSLRTGGSGRLFF. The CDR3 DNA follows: TGTGCCAGCAGTCTAAGGACAGGGGGGTCGGGGAGGCTGTTTTTT.

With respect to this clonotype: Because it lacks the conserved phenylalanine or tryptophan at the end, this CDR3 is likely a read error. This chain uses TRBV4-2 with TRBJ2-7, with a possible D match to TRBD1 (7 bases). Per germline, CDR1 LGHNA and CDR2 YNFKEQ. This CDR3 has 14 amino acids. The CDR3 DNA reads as TGTGCCAGTAGCCGGGGGACAGCCAGGGACGAGCAGTACTCC. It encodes CASSRGTARDEQYS.

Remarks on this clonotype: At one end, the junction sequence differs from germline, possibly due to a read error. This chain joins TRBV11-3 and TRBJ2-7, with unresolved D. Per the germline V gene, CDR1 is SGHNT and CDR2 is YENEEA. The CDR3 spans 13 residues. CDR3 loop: CDSSPGPLNEQYF. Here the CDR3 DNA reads TGTGACAGCAGTCCCGGACCACTCAATGAGCAGTACTTC.

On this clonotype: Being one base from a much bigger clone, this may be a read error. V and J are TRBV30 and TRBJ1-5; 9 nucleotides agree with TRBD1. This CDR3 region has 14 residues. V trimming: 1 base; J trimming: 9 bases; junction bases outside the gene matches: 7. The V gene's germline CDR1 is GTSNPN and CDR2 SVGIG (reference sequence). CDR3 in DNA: TGTGCCTGGAGTGCCTGGACAGGGGATCTGCCCCAGCATTTT. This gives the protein CAWSAWTGDLPQHF.

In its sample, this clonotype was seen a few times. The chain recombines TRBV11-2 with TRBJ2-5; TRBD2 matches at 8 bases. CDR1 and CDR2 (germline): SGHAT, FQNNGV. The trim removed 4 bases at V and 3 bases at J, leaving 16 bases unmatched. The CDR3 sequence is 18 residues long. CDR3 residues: CASSSPLGERGPKETQYF. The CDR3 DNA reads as TGTGCCAGCAGCTCCCCGTTGGGTGAGCGGGGGCCTAAAGAGACCCAGTACTTC.

This chain's CDR3 is CASSCTTRADQPQHF. The CDR3 DNA reads TGTGCCAGCAGTTGCACCACAAGGGCAGATCAGCCCCAGCATTTT. V gene TRBV6-5 combines with J gene TRBJ1-5, with D unclear. This CDR3 has 15 residues. CDR1 is MNHEY and CDR2 is SVGAGI in the germline V gene. The V and J ends lost 4 bases and 5 bases respectively, with 15 bases between them.

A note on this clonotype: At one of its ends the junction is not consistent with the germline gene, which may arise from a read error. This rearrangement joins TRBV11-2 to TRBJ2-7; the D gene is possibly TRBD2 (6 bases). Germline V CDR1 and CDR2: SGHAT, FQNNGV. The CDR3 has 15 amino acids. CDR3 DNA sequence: TGTGCTAGCAGCCCGTCTCGGGACTCTTATTACGTGCAGTACTTC. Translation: CASSPSRDSYYVQYF.

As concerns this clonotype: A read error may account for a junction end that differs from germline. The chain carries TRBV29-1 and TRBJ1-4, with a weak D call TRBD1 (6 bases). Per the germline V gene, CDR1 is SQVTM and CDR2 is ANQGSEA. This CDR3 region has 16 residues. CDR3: CTVEGGAEATNEKPFF. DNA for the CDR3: TGCACCGTTGAAGGGGGGGCGGAGGCAACTAATGAAAAACCGTTTTTT.

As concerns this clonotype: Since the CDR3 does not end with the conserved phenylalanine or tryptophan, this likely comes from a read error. Here the CDR3 DNA reads TGTGACAGCGGGAGGGGCTCCTACGAGCAGTACCTC. Translated, it gives CDSGRGSYEQYL. The chain employs TRBV28 and TRBJ2-7; TRBD2 matches 10 bases. CDR1 MDHEN and CDR2 SYDVKM come from the germline V gene. The CDR3 length is 12 residues.

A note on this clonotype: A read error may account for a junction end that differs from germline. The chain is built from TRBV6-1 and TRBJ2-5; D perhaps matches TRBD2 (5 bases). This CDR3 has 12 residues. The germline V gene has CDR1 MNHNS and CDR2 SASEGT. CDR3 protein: CANTYSGETQYF. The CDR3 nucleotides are TGTGCCAACACCTACAGCGGAGAGACCCAATACTTC.

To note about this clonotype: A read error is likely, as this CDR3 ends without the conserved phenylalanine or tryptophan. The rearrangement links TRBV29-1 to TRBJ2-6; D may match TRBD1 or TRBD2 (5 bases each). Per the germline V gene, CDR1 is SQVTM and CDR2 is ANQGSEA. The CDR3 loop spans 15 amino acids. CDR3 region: CSVSIRGSGANVLTV. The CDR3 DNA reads TGTAGCGTTTCGATAAGGGGCTCTGGGGCCAACGTCCTGACTGTC.

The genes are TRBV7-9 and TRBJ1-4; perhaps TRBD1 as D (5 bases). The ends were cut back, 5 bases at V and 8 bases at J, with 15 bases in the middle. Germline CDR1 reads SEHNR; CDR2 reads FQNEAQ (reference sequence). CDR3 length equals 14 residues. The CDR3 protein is CASSRSSWGEKLFF. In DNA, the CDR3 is TGTGCCAGCAGCCGATCTTCATGGGGGGAAAAACTGTTTTTT.

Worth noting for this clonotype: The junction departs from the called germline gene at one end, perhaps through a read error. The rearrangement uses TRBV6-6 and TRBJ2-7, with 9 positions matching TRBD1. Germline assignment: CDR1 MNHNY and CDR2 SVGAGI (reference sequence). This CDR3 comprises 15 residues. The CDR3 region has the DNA TGCGCCAACAGTACCCCGGGACAGGGACGTTACGAGCAGTACTTC. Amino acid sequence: CANSTPGQGRYEQYF.

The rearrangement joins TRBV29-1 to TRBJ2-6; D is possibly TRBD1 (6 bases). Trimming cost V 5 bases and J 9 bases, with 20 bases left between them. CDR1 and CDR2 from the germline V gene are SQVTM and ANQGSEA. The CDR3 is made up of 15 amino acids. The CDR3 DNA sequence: TGCAGCGTTTCGACAGGAGGCTCTGGAGTCAACGTCCTGACTTTC. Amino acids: CSVSTGGSGVNVLTF.

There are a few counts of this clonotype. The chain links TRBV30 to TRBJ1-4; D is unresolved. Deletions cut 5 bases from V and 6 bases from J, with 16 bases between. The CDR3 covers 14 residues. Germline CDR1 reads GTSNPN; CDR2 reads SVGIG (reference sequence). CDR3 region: CAWLPAGRYEKLFF. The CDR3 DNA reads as TGTGCCTGGCTCCCTGCGGGCAGATATGAAAAACTGTTTTTT. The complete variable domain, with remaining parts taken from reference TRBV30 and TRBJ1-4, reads SQTIHQWPATLVQPVGSPLSLECTVEGTSNPNLYWYRQAAGRGLQLLFYSVGIGQISSEVPQNLSASRPQDRQFILSSKKLLLSDSGFYLCAWLPAGRYEKLFFGSGTQLSVL.